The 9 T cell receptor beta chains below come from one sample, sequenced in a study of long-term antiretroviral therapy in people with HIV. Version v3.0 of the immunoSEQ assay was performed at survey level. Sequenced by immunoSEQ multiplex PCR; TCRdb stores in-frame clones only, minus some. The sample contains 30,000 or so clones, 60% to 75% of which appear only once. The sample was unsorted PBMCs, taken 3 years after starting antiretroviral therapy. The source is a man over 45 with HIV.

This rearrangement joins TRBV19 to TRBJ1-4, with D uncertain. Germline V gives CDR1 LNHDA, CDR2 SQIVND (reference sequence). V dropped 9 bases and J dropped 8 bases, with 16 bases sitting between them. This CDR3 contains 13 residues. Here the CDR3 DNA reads TGTGCCAGCAGACGGGCTTCGGGGGAAAAACTGTTTTTT. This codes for CASRRASGEKLFF. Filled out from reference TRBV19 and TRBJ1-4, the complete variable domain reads DGGITQSPKYLFRKEGQNVTLSCEQNLNHDAMYWYRQDPGQGLRLIYYSQIVNDFQKGDIAEGYSVSREKKESFPLTVTSAQKNPTAFYLCASRRASGEKLFFGSGTQLSVL.

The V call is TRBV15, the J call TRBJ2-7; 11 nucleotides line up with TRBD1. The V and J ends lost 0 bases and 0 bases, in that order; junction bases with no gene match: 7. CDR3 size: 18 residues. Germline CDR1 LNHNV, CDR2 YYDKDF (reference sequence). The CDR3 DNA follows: TGTGCCACCAGCAGAGAAGGGACAGGGGGACCTAGCTCCTACGAGCAGTACTTC. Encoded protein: CATSREGTGGPSSYEQYF.

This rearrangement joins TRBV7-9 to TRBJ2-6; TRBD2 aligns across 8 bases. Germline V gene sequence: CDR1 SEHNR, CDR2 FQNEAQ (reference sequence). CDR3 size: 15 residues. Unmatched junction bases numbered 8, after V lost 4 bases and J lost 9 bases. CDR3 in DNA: TGTGCCAGCAGCTCAGGGGCGGGGGGCCTCAACGTCCTGACTTTC. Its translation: CASSSGAGGLNVLTF.

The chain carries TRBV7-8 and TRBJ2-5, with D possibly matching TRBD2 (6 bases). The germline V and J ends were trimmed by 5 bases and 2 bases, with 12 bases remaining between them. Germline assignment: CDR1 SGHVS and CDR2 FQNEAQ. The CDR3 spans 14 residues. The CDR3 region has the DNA TGTGCCAGCAGCCGAGGGGACTCACAAGAGACCCAGTACTTC. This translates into CASSRGDSQETQYF. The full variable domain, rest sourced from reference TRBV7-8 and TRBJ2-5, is GAGVSQSPRYKVAKRGQDVALRCDPISGHVSLFWYQQALGQGPEFLTYFQNEAQLDKSGLPSDRFFAERPEGSVSTLKIQRTQQEDSAVYLCASSRGDSQETQYFGPGTRLLVL.

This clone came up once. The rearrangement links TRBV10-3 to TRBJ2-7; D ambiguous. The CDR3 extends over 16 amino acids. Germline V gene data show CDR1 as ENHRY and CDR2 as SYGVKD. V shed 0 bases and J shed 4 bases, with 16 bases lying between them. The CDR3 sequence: CAISESAGRNRYEQYF. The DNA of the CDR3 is TGTGCCATCAGTGAGTCGGCAGGCCGCAATCGGTACGAGCAGTACTTC.

The CDR3 nucleotides read TGTGCCAGCAGCGTAAGTCCCGATGGAATATCTGGCTACACCTTC. Translated: CASSVSPDGISGYTF. The chain joins TRBV9 to TRBJ1-2; D not resolved. The CDR3 covers 15 residues. V lost 1 base and J 7 bases, leaving 17 bases between the germline ends. Germline CDR1 is SGDLS and CDR2 is YYNGEE.

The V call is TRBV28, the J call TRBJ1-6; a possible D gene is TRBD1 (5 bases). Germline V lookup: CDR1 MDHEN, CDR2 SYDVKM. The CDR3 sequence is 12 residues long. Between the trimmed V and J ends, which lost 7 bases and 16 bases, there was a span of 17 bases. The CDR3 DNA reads TGTGCCAGCAACGTAAGGGGAGGGTTTCTCCACTTT. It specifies CASNVRGGFLHF.

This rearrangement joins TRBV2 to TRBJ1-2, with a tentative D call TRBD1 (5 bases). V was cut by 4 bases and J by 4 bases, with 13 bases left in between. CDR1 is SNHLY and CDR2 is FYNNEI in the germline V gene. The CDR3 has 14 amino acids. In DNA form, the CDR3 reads TGTGCCAGCAGTGCCGTCAGGGAGGCCTATGGCTACACCTTC. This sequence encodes CASSAVREAYGYTF.

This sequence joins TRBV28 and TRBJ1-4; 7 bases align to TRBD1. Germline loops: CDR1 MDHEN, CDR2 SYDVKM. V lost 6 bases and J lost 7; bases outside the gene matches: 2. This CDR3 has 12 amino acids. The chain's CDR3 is CASRQGPEKLFF. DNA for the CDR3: TGTGCCAGCAGACAGGGGCCTGAAAAACTGTTTTTT. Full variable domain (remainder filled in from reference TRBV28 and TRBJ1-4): DVKVTQSSRYLVKRTGEKVFLECVQDMDHENMFWYRQDPGLGLRLIYFSYDVKMKEKGDIPEGYSVSREKKERFSLILESASTNQTSMYLCASRQGPEKLFFGSGTQLSVL.